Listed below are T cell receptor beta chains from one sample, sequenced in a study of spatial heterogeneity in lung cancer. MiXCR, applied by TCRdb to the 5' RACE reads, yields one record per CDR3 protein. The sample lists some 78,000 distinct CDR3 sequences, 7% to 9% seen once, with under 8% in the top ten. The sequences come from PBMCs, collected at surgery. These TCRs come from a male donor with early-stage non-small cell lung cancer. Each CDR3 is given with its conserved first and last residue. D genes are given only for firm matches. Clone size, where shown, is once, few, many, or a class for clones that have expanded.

CDR3 DNA: TGTGCCAGCAGCCAAATGACTCTTTACAATGAGCAGTTCTTC
CDR3 protein: CASSQMTLYNEQFF
V gene: TRBV3-1
D gene: NA
clone size: few
J gene: TRBJ2-1

CDR3 DNA: TGTGCCAGCAGCCCCGTAGGGGGGGGCAATGAGCAGTTCTTC
CDR3 protein: CASSPVGGGNEQFF
V gene: TRBV12-3/TRBV12-4
D gene: NA
clone size: NA
J gene: TRBJ2-1

CDR3 DNA: TGCAGCGCGGGACAGATGAACACTGAAGCTTTCTTT
CDR3 protein: CSAGQMNTEAFF
V gene: TRBV29-1
D gene: TRBD1
clone size: many
J gene: TRBJ1-1

CDR3 DNA: TGTGCCAGCAGTTATGGACAGGGACATTCACCCCTCCACTTT
CDR3 protein: CASSYGQGHSPLHF
V gene: TRBV12-3/TRBV12-4
D gene: TRBD1
clone size: many
J gene: TRBJ1-6

CDR3 DNA: TGCGCCAGCAGCCCGGATCCGGGGGCCAAAAACATTCAGTACTTC
CDR3 protein: CASSPDPGAKNIQYF
V gene: TRBV5-1
D gene: NA
clone size: many
J gene: TRBJ2-4

CDR3 DNA: TGTGCCAGCACCTCCCGCGCGGGAGGGAACATTCAGTACTTC
CDR3 protein: CASTSRAGGNIQYF
V gene: TRBV2
D gene: TRBD2
clone size: few
J gene: TRBJ2-4

CDR3 DNA: TGTGCCAGCAGCTCCCAGGTCGGTGGCGGGGGGCACGGCGAGCAGTACTTC
CDR3 protein: CASSSQVGGGGHGEQYF
V gene: TRBV13
D gene: TRBD2
clone size: NA
J gene: TRBJ2-7

CDR3 DNA: TGCAGTGCTAGGGACAGGGCGCTGCACAAAGATACGCAGTATTTT
CDR3 protein: CSARDRALHKDTQYF
V gene: TRBV20-1
D gene: TRBD1
clone size: few
J gene: TRBJ2-3

CDR3 DNA: TGTGCCAGCAGGACCGTTAGCTCCTACGAGCAGTACTTC
CDR3 protein: CASRTVSSYEQYF
V gene: TRBV6-2/TRBV6-3
D gene: NA
clone size: NA
J gene: TRBJ2-7

CDR3 DNA: TGTGCCAGTAGTCGAGTTGTCTCTAGCACAGATACGCAGTATTTT
CDR3 protein: CASSRVVSSTDTQYF
V gene: TRBV19
D gene: NA
clone size: NA
J gene: TRBJ2-3

CDR3 DNA: TGTGCCAGCAACCCTAGCGGACAGGGGTTTTTCTCTGGGGCCAACGTCCTGACTTTC
CDR3 protein: CASNPSGQGFFSGANVLTF
V gene: TRBV12-3/TRBV12-4
D gene: TRBD1
clone size: NA
J gene: TRBJ2-6